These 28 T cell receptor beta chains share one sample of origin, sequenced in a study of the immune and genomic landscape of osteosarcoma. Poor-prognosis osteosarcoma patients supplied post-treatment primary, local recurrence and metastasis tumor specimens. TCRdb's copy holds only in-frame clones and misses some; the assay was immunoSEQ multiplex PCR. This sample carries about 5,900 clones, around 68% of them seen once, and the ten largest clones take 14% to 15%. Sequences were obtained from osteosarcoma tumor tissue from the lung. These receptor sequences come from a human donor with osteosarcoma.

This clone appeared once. The CDR3 loop reads CASSQIHAPGRSTDTQYF. Written as DNA, the CDR3 is TGTGCCAGCAGCCAGATACACGCTCCGGGGAGAAGCACAGATACGCAGTATTTT. The chain couples TRBV27 to TRBJ2-3, with D possibly TRBD2 on 5 matching bases. The germline V gene has CDR1 MNHEY and CDR2 SMNVEV (reference sequence). V was pared by 6 bases and J by 0 bases, with 22 bases between. The CDR3 consists of 18 residues.

The CDR3: CASSERQGAFGNTIYF. The CDR3 DNA follows: TGTGCCAGCAGTGAAAGACAGGGGGCGTTTGGAAACACCATATATTTT. The J gene is TRBJ1-3, the V gene TRBV6-1; TRBD1 matches at 10 bases. V trimming: 2 bases; J trimming: 3 bases; junction bases outside the gene matches: 4. CDR3 length: 16 residues. CDR1 and CDR2 (germline): MNHNS, SASEGT.

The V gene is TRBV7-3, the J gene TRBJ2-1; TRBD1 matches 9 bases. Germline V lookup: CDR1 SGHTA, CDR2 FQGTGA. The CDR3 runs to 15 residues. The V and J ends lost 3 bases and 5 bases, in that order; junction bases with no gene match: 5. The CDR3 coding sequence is TGTGCCAGCAGCTTCTGGGACAGGGAAAACAATGAGCAGTTCTTC. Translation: CASSFWDRENNEQFF.

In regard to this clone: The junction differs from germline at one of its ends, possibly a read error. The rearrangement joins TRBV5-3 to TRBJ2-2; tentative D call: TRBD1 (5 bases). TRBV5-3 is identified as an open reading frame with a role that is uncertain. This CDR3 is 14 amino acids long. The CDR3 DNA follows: TGTGCCAGCAGCTTGGGGCAGGATACCGGGGAGCTGTTTTTT. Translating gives CASSLGQDTGELFF.

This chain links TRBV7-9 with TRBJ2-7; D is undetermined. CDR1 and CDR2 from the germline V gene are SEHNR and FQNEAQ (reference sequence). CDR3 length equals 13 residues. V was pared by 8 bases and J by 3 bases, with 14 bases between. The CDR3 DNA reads TGTGCCAGCTCGTGGGGTTCAGACTACGAGCAGTACTTC. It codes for CASSWGSDYEQYF.

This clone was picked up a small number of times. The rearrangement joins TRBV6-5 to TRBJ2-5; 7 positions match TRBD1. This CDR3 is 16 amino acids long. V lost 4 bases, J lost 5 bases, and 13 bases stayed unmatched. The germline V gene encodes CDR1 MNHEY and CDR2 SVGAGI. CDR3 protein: CASSSPNRGAGETQYF. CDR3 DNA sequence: TGTGCCAGCAGTTCCCCGAACAGGGGAGCCGGGGAGACCCAGTACTTC.

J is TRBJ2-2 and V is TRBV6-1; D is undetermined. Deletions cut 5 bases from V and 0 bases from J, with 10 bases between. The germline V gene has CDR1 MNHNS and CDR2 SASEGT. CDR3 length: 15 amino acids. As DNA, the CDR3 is TGTGCCAGCAGTCTAATGGGCCCGAACACCGGGGAGCTGTTTTTT. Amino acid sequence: CASSLMGPNTGELFF.

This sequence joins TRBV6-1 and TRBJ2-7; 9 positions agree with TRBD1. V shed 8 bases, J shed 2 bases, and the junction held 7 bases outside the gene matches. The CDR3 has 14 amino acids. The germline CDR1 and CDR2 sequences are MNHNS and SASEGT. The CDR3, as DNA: TGTGCCAGCGGCCGGGACAGGGTCCCCTACGAGCAGTACTTC. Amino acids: CASGRDRVPYEQYF.

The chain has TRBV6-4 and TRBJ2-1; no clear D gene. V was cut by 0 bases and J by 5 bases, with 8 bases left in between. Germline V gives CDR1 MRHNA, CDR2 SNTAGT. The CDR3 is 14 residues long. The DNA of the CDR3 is TGTGCCAGCAGTGACTCGAGTGGTCACAATGAGCAGTTCTTC. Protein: CASSDSSGHNEQFF.

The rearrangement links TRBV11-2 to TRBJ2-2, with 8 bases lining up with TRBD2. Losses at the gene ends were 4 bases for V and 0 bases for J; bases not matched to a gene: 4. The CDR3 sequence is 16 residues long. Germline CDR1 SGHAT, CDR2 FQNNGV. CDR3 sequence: CASSSLGRANTGELFF. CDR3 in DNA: TGTGCCAGCAGCTCCCTCGGGAGGGCGAACACCGGGGAGCTGTTTTTT.

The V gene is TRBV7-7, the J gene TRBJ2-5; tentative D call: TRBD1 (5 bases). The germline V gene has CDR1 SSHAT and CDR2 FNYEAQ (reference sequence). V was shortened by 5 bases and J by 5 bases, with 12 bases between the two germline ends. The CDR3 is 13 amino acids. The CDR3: CASSQTVLETQYF. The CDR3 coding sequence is TGTGCCAGCAGCCAGACAGTGTTGGAGACCCAGTACTTC. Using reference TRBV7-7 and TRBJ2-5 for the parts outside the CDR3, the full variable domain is GAGVSQSPRYKVTKRGQDVTLRCDPISSHATLYWYQQALGQGPEFLTYFNYEAQPDKSGLPSDRFSAERPEGSISTLTIQRTEQRDSAMYRCASSQTVLETQYFGPGTRLLVL.

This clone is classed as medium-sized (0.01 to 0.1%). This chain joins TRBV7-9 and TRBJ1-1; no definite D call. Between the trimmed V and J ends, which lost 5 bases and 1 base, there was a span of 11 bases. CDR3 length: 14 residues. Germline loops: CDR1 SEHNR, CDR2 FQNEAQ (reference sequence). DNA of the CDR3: TGTGCCAGCAGCCAAGATAAGGGGAACACTGAAGCTTTCTTT. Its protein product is CASSQDKGNTEAFF.

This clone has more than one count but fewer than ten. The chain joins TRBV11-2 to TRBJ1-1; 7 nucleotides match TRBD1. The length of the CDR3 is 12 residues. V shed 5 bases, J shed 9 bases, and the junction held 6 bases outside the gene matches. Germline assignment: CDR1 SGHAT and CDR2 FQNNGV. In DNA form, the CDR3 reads TGTGCCAGCAGCAGAGGGGACAGAAAAGCTTTCTTT. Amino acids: CASSRGDRKAFF. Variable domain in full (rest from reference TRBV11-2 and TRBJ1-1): EAGVAQSPRYKIIEKRQSVAFWCNPISGHATLYWYQQILGQGPKLLIQFQNNGVVDDSQLPKDRFSAERLKGVDSTLKIQPAKLEDSAVYLCASSRGDRKAFFGQGTRLTVV.

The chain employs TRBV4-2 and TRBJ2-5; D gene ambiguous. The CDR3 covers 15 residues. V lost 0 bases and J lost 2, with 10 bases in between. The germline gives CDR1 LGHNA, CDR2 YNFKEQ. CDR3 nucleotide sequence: TGTGCCAGCAGCCAAGAGTTCGGCGCTCAAGAGACCCAGTACTTC. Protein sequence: CASSQEFGAQETQYF.

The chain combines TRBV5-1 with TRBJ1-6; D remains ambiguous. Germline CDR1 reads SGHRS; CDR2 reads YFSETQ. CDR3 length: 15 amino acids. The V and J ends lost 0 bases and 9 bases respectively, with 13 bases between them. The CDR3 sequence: CASSLDGDRASPLHF. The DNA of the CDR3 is TGCGCCAGCAGCTTGGATGGGGATAGGGCTTCACCCCTCCACTTT.

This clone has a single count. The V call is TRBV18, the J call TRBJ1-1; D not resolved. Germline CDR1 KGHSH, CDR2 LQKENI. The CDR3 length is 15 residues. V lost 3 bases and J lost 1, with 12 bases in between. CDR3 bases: TGTGCCAGCTCACCCTTGGGCGGGGAGAACACTGAAGCTTTCTTT. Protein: CASSPLGGENTEAFF.

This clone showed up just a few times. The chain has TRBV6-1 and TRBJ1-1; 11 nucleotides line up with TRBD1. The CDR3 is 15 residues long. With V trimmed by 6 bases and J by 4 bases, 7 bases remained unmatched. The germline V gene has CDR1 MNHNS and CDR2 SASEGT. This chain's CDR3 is CASRTTGTGGTEAFF. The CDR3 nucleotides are TGTGCCAGCAGAACAACCGGGACAGGGGGCACTGAAGCTTTCTTT.

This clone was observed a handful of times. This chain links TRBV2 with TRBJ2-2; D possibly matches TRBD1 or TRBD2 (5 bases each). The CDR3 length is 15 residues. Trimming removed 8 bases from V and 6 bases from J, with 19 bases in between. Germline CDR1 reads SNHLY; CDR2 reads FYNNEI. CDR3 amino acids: CASSRGETAPGELFF. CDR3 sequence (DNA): TGTGCCAGCTCCCGAGGGGAAACGGCTCCCGGGGAGCTGTTTTTT.

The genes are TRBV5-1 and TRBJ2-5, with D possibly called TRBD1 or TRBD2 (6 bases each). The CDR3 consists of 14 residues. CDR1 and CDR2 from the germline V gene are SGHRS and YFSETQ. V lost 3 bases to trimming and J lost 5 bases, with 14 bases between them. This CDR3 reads CASSSPEGVETQYF. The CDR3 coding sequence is TGCGCCAGCAGCTCCCCGGAGGGGGTCGAGACCCAGTACTTC.

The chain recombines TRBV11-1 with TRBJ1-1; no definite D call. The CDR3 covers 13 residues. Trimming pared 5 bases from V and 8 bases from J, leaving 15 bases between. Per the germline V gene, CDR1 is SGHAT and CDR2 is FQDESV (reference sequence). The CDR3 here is CASSPVNGQEAFF. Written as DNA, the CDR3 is TGTGCCAGCAGCCCCGTGAACGGGCAGGAAGCTTTCTTT. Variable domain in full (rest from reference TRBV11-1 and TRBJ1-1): EAEVAQSPRYKITEKSQAVAFWCDPISGHATLYWYRQILGQGPELLVQFQDESVVDDSQLPKDRFSAERLKGVDSTLKIQPAELGDSAMYLCASSPVNGQEAFFGQGTRLTVV.

The CDR3 DNA reads TGTGCCAGCAGCTTGGGGGGGGACCGCCGTAATCAGCCCCAGCATTTT. Protein product: CASSLGGDRRNQPQHF. The V call is TRBV7-6, the J call TRBJ1-5, with a possible D match to TRBD1 (5 bases). With 3 bases removed from V and 4 bases from J, the gap between germline ends came to 16 bases. CDR1 is SGHVS and CDR2 is FNYEAQ in the germline V gene. The CDR3 totals 16 residues.

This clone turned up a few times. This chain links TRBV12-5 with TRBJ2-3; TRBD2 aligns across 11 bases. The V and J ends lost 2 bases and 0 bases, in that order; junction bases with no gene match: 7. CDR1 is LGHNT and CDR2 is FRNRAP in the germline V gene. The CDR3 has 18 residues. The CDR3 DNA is TGTGCTAGTGGTTTGACCCGACTAGCGGGAACTAGCACAGATACGCAGTATTTT. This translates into CASGLTRLAGTSTDTQYF.

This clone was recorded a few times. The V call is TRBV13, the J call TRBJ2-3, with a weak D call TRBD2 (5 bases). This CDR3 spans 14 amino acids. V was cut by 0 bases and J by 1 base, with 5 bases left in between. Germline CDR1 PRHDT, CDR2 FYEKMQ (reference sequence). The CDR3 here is CASSLGAGTDTQYF. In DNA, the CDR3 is TGTGCCAGCAGCTTAGGAGCGGGCACAGATACGCAGTATTTT.

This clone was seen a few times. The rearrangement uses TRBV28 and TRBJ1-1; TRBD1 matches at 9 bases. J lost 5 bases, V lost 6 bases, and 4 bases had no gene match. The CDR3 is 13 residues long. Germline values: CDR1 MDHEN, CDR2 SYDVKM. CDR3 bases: TGTGCCAGCAGCAGGGACAGGGTTACTGAAGCTTTCTTT. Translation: CASSRDRVTEAFF.

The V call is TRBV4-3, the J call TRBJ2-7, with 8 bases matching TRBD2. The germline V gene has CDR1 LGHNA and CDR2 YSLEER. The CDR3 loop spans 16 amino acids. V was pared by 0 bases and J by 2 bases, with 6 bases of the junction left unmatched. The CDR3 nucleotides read TGCGCCAGCAGCCAAGATCCCAGCGGGGGTCCCTACGAGCAGTACTTC. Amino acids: CASSQDPSGGPYEQYF.

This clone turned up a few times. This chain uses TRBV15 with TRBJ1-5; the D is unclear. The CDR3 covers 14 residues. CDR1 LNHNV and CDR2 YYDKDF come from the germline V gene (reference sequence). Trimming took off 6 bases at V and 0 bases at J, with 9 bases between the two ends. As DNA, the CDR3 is TGTGCCACCAGGTCAACGTATAGCAATCAGCCCCAGCATTTT. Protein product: CATRSTYSNQPQHF.

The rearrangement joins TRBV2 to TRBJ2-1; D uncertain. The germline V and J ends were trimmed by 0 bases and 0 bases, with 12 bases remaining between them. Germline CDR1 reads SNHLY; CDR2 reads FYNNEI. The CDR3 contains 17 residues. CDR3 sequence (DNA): TGTGCCAGCAGTGAAGCGGCCAGGTCGAGCTCCTACAATGAGCAGTTCTTC. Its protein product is CASSEAARSSSYNEQFF.

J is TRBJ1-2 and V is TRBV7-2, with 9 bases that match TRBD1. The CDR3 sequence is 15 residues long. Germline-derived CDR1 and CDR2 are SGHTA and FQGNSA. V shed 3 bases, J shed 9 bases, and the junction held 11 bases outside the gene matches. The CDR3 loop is CASSFWTGDVASYTF. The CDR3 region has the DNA TGTGCCAGCAGCTTTTGGACAGGGGATGTCGCGAGCTACACCTTC.